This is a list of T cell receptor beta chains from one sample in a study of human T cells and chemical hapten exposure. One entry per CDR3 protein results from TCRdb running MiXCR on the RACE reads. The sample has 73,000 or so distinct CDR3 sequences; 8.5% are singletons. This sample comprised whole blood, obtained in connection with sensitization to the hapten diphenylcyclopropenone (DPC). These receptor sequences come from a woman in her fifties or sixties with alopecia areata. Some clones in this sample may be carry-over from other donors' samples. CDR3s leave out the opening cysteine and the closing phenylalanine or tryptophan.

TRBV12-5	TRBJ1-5	ASGLPGNQPQH
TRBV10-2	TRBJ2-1	ASSEFSSSPYNEQF
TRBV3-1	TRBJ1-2	ASSQIQTNYGYT
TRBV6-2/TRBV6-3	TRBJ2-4	ASSRDRGGPKNIQY
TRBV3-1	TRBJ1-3	ASSGGTGVFGNTIY
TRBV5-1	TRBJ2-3	ASSLGLQGTDTQY
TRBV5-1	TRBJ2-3	ASSPRGSDTQY
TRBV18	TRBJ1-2	ASSPFSPQGRQVANYGYT
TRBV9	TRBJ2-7	ASSVAGSYEQY
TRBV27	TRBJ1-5	ASREGIHQPQH
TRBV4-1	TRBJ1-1	ASSPNNGDTEAF
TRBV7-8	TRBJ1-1	ASSFPGGANTEAF
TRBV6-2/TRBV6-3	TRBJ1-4	ASSYRLGTGKEKLF
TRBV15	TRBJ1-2	ATSRDNVRRDGYT
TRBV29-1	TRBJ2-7	SVVGGGGEQY
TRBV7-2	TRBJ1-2	ASSLSRGPFGYT
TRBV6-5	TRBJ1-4	ASSSGTGREKLF
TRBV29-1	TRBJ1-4	SVQGAPMANEKLF